These 30 T cell receptor beta chains were all obtained from the same sample, sequenced in a study of shared clonotypes between healthy human individuals (dated by TCRdb to the early 2020s). Libraries were constructed by the immunoSEQ multiplex PCR assay. TCRdb carries this immuneACCESS record with in-frame sequences only. Its versions omit some clonotypes, under half of them owing to an unresolved V gene in the studies checked, with the rest unexplained. The sample contains 2.3 million or so clones, approximately 93% of them found a single time. 0.35% to 0.5% of the sample rests with the top ten. Sequenced: naive CD4+ T cells from PBMCs. The sample's cell subset or site, from its label and the paper: CD45RA+ positively selected. The receptor set was obtained from a man younger than 30 in good health. Some clones in this sample may be carry-over from other donors' samples.

The chain couples TRBV5-4 to TRBJ1-1; D might be TRBD1 (6 bases). Deletions cut 4 bases from V and 3 bases from J, with 13 bases between. Germline V CDR1 and CDR2: SGHNT, YYREEE (reference sequence). The CDR3 covers 14 residues. CDR3 sequence reads: CASSQEGGDTEAFF. The CDR3, as DNA: TGTGCCAGCAGCCAAGAGGGGGGGGACACTGAAGCTTTCTTT.

In DNA form, the CDR3 reads TGTGCCAGCAGCGACACTGGAAACACCATATATTTT. Protein: CASSDTGNTIYF. The chain uses TRBV7-9 and TRBJ1-3; no firm D call. The CDR3 is 12 residues long. Trimming took off 5 bases at V and 2 bases at J, with 4 bases between the two ends. Germline CDR1 is SEHNR and CDR2 is FQNEAQ (reference sequence).

This rearrangement joins TRBV14 to TRBJ2-7; TRBD2 agrees at 12 bases. The V and J ends lost 1 base and 2 bases, in that order; junction bases with no gene match: 6. This CDR3 comprises 17 residues. Germline CDR1 SGHDN, CDR2 FVKESK. The CDR3 is CASSQVGLAGGPYEQYF. The CDR3 DNA reads as TGTGCCAGCAGCCAAGTGGGCCTAGCGGGAGGGCCCTACGAGCAGTACTTC. Using reference TRBV14 and TRBJ2-7 for the parts outside the CDR3, the full variable domain is EAGVTQFPSHSVIEKGQTVTLRCDPISGHDNLYWYRRVMGKEIKFLLHFVKESKQDESGMPNNRFLAERTGGTYSTLKVQPAELEDSGVYFCASSQVGLAGGPYEQYFGPGTRLTVT.

The rearrangement uses TRBV7-3 and TRBJ2-7; 8 bases align to TRBD1. Looked up from germline, CDR1 is SGHTA and CDR2 is FQGTGA. CDR3 length equals 18 residues. V was pared by 2 bases and J by 1 base, with 13 bases of the junction left unmatched. CDR3: CASSLSGVPGGPSYEQYF. The CDR3 coding sequence is TGTGCCAGCAGCTTATCAGGGGTACCAGGGGGCCCATCCTACGAGCAGTACTTC.

Notes on this clone: The identical CDR3 is also encoded by other nucleotide sequences in the sample. The chain joins TRBV6-1 to TRBJ2-5; D gene uncertain. This CDR3 comprises 11 residues. CDR1 is MNHNS and CDR2 is SASEGT in the germline V gene. Trimming pared 5 bases from V and 2 bases from J, leaving 3 bases between. CDR3 loop: CASSPQETQYF. The CDR3 DNA reads as TGTGCCAGCAGTCCTCAAGAGACCCAGTACTTC.

This clone has just one count. The rearrangement links TRBV11-2 to TRBJ1-2; 8 positions agree with TRBD1. Trimming at V came to 4 bases and at J to 2 bases, leaving 3 bases not matched to a gene. Germline V gives CDR1 SGHAT, CDR2 FQNNGV. This CDR3 contains 14 residues. CDR3 sequence: CASSSDRANYGYTF. As DNA, the CDR3 is TGTGCCAGCAGCTCGGACAGGGCGAACTATGGCTACACCTTC.

The rearrangement uses TRBV4-2 and TRBJ2-3; 9 bases are a match to TRBD2. The junction had 6 bases not matched to a gene; V was cut back by 1 base and J by 1 base. Germline-derived CDR1 and CDR2 are LGHNA and YNFKEQ. This CDR3 has 17 amino acids. CDR3 amino acids: CASSQGLAEVRTDTQYF. CDR3 bases: TGTGCCAGCAGCCAAGGACTAGCGGAAGTGCGCACAGATACGCAGTATTTT.

The V gene is TRBV13, the J gene TRBJ2-3; D remains unclear. V lost 4 bases and J 6 bases, leaving 17 bases between the germline ends. This CDR3 has 15 amino acids. CDR1 and CDR2 from the germline V gene are PRHDT and FYEKMQ (reference sequence). CDR3 sequence reads: CASSSSPPRSDTQYF. The CDR3 DNA follows: TGTGCCAGCAGCTCCAGCCCGCCCCGGAGTGATACGCAGTATTTT.

V usage is TRBV11-3 and J usage is TRBJ2-1; 12 nucleotides line up with TRBD2. Looked up from germline, CDR1 is SGHNT and CDR2 is YENEEA. The CDR3 has 16 residues. V dropped 2 bases and J dropped 4; count of bases not matched to a gene: 3. This chain's CDR3 is CASSLRGLAGYNEQFF. As DNA, the CDR3 is TGTGCCAGCAGCTTAAGAGGACTAGCGGGGTACAATGAGCAGTTCTTC.

The chain couples TRBV28 to TRBJ1-1; 10 bases agree with TRBD1. From germline, CDR1 is MDHEN and CDR2 SYDVKM. The CDR3 length is 17 residues. Here the CDR3 reads CATRVLPGQGGYTEAFF. The CDR3, as DNA: TGTGCTACTAGGGTCCTCCCAGGACAGGGGGGCTACACTGAAGCTTTCTTT.

The DNA for the CDR3 is TGTGCCAGCAGGCCCGGGTTCCAAGAGACCCAGTACTTC. It codes for CASRPGFQETQYF. The chain combines TRBV6-1 with TRBJ2-5, with D unclear. Germline-derived CDR1 and CDR2 are MNHNS and SASEGT. V was cut by 6 bases and J by 1 base, with 9 bases left in between. The CDR3 is 13 residues long.

Comments on this clone: This same CDR3 is encoded by further DNA sequences in the sample. V is TRBV28 and J is TRBJ2-2; no clear D gene. This CDR3 is 11 amino acids long. Trimming took off 8 bases at V and 6 bases at J, with 7 bases between the two ends. Germline V gene lookup returns CDR1 MDHEN and CDR2 SYDVKM. The DNA for the CDR3 is TGTGCCAGCCGCCGTTCCGGGGAGCTGTTTTTT. This gives the protein CASRRSGELFF.

The rearrangement links TRBV19 to TRBJ1-2; D unresolved. CDR3 length: 13 residues. Germline V gives CDR1 LNHDA, CDR2 SQIVND (reference sequence). V gave up 11 bases and J gave up 1 base, with 14 bases separating them. The CDR3 DNA sequence: TGTGCCGCCCGGTCAGTAGGTAACTATGGCTACACCTTC. Translated, it gives CAARSVGNYGYTF.

This clone has a single count. The gene calls are TRBV2 and TRBJ1-4; the D is unclear. CDR1 and CDR2 (germline): SNHLY, FYNNEI. The CDR3 totals 13 residues. Trimming left V 7 bases short and J 8 bases short, with 14 bases between. DNA of the CDR3: TGTGCCAGCACGGGTGACGGATTGGAAAAACTGTTTTTT. This encodes CASTGDGLEKLFF. The full variable domain, with the rest looked up from reference TRBV2 and TRBJ1-4, is EPEVTQTPSHQVTQMGQEVILRCVPISNHLYFYWYRQILGQKVEFLVSFYNNEISEKSEIFDDQFSVERPDGSNFTLKIRSTKLEDSAMYFCASTGDGLEKLFFGSGTQLSVL.

The J gene is TRBJ2-1, the V gene TRBV27, with 11 bases aligning to TRBD2. This CDR3 region has 15 residues. The V gene end was trimmed by 3 bases and the J gene end by 8 bases; junction bases not matched to a gene: 6. CDR1 MNHEY and CDR2 SMNVEV come from the germline V gene (reference sequence). CDR3 DNA: TGTGCCAGCAGTTTGTTAGCGGGAGGGCACGATGAGCAGTTCTTC. Translation: CASSLLAGGHDEQFF.

This chain connects TRBV2 to TRBJ2-2, with 9 bases aligning to TRBD2. Germline V gives CDR1 SNHLY, CDR2 FYNNEI. Losses at the gene ends were 8 bases for V and 0 bases for J; bases not matched to a gene: 7. CDR3 size: 16 residues. The DNA of the CDR3 is TGTGCCAGCGGACTAGCGCGACTCGCGAACACCGGGGAGCTGTTTTTT. Its translation is CASGLARLANTGELFF. The entire variable domain, with the rest obtained from reference TRBV2 and TRBJ2-2, is as follows: EPEVTQTPSHQVTQMGQEVILRCVPISNHLYFYWYRQILGQKVEFLVSFYNNEISEKSEIFDDQFSVERPDGSNFTLKIRSTKLEDSAMYFCASGLARLANTGELFFGEGSRLTVL.

The rearrangement links TRBV9 to TRBJ2-3, with D possibly matching TRBD2 (6 bases). The V end lost 2 bases, the J end lost 12 bases, and 16 bases lay between the germline ends. From germline, CDR1 is SGDLS and CDR2 YYNGEE. The CDR3 covers 13 residues. The CDR3 region has the DNA TGTGCCAGCAGCGTGGAATCGGTAGCGGTACAGTATTTT. Translation gives CASSVESVAVQYF.

The chain couples TRBV19 to TRBJ1-4, with TRBD1 matching over 8 bases. The length of the CDR3 is 16 residues. The junction had 8 bases not matched to a gene; V was cut back by 5 bases and J by 3 bases. Germline CDR1 LNHDA, CDR2 SQIVND (reference sequence). The DNA of the CDR3 is TGTGCCAGTAGTGGGGGACAGGCGGAAGCTAATGAAAAACTGTTTTTT. Translating it yields CASSGGQAEANEKLFF.

The gene calls are TRBV27 and TRBJ1-3; TRBD1 is a possible D gene (6 bases). Germline V gene data show CDR1 as MNHEY and CDR2 as SMNVEV (reference sequence). This CDR3 region has 24 residues. Trimming cost V 2 bases and J 0 bases, with 35 bases left between them. The CDR3 is CASSLRLSPLSGLIQGISGNTIYF. For the CDR3, the DNA is TGTGCCAGCAGTTTAAGGTTGTCCCCGCTATCGGGGCTTATACAGGGCATCTCTGGAAACACCATATATTTT.

The genes are TRBV5-1 and TRBJ2-4, with 9 bases lining up with TRBD2. The V and J ends lost 2 bases and 3 bases, in that order; junction bases with no gene match: 6. Germline CDR1 reads SGHRS; CDR2 reads YFSETQ. There are 16 residues in the CDR3. In nucleotides, the CDR3 is TGCGCCAGCAGCTTCTTAGCGGGAGAGGGCAAAAACATTCAGTACTTC. It specifies CASSFLAGEGKNIQYF.

V usage is TRBV4-2 and J usage is TRBJ2-7; D perhaps matches TRBD2 (6 bases). Germline V CDR1 and CDR2: LGHNA, YNFKEQ. V was cut by 0 bases and J by 4 bases, with 16 bases left in between. This CDR3 comprises 16 residues. CDR3 sequence: CASSQEGPVRGYEQYF. CDR3 DNA sequence: TGTGCCAGCAGCCAAGAGGGCCCGGTCCGGGGGTACGAGCAGTACTTC.

The genes are TRBV28 and TRBJ1-4; no firm D call. V was clipped by 4 bases and J by 3 bases, with 15 bases between them. There are 16 residues in the CDR3. The germline V gene encodes CDR1 MDHEN and CDR2 SYDVKM. Here the CDR3 DNA reads TGTGCCAGCAGTTCCCGGTCCCGGCGGTCTAATGAAAAACTGTTTTTT. Its translation: CASSSRSRRSNEKLFF.

The chain uses TRBV5-6 and TRBJ2-3, with D possibly TRBD2 on 6 matching bases. Germline loops: CDR1 SGHDT, CDR2 YYEEEE. CDR3 length: 14 amino acids. V was pared by 3 bases and J by 5 bases, with 13 bases between. The CDR3 here is CASSSGSPGDTQYF. The CDR3 DNA reads TGTGCCAGCAGCTCCGGGAGTCCGGGAGATACGCAGTATTTT.

The V and J genes are TRBV4-3 and TRBJ1-4, with a tentative D call TRBD1 (6 bases). The germline V gene has CDR1 LGHNA and CDR2 YSLEER. The length of the CDR3 is 15 residues. The ends were cut back, 2 bases at V and 6 bases at J, with 13 bases in the middle. The CDR3 region has the DNA TGCGCCAGCAGCCAATCCGGGACAAACCATGAAAAACTGTTTTTT. Translation: CASSQSGTNHEKLFF.

The chain carries TRBV2 and TRBJ2-5; 7 positions agree with TRBD1. Germline CDR1 is SNHLY and CDR2 is FYNNEI. CDR3 length: 16 residues. The ends lost 0 bases at V and 4 bases at J; junction bases unmatched: 8. Here the CDR3 reads CASSEALGTGVETQYF. CDR3 DNA: TGTGCCAGCAGTGAAGCGTTGGGAACAGGGGTAGAGACCCAGTACTTC.

The chain recombines TRBV20-1 with TRBJ2-5, with D perhaps TRBD1 (6 bases). The germline gives CDR1 DFQATT, CDR2 SNEGSKA (reference sequence). The CDR3 sequence is 11 residues long. CDR3 DNA sequence: TGCAGCCGGACAGTGGTGGAGACCCAGTACTTC. Protein product: CSRTVVETQYF.

In its sample, this clone was seen once. Other DNA sequences of this sample code for an identical CDR3. This CDR3 is CASSLDRGSYNEQFF. CDR3 sequence (DNA): TGTGCCAGCAGCCTAGACAGGGGTTCCTACAATGAGCAGTTCTTC. The chain joins TRBV7-3 to TRBJ2-1; the match to TRBD1 covers 8 bases. V gave up 5 bases and J gave up 1 base; unmatched junction bases: 4. Germline V gene lookup returns CDR1 SGHTA and CDR2 FQGTGA. The CDR3 extends over 15 amino acids.

The chain employs TRBV28 and TRBJ1-2; TRBD1 matches at 8 bases. Germline loops: CDR1 MDHEN, CDR2 SYDVKM. The CDR3 is 12 residues long. V shed 8 bases and J 8 bases; nucleotides not matched to a gene: 7. Written as DNA, the CDR3 is TGTGCCAGCCGCGACAGGGGTCGAGGCTACACCTTC. Its protein product is CASRDRGRGYTF.

The chain couples TRBV10-1 to TRBJ1-1; D gene ambiguous. The CDR3 sequence is 9 residues long. Germline V gene sequence: CDR1 WNHNN, CDR2 SYGVQD (reference sequence). Between the trimmed V and J ends, which lost 9 bases and 8 bases, there was a span of 7 bases. The CDR3 spells CARGLEAFF. CDR3 nucleotide sequence: TGCGCCAGGGGTCTCGAAGCTTTCTTT.

This chain links TRBV7-9 with TRBJ1-1, with 7 nucleotides matching TRBD1. V shed 5 bases, J shed 5 bases, and the junction held 2 bases outside the gene matches. Germline V gene data show CDR1 as SEHNR and CDR2 as FQNEAQ (reference sequence). The CDR3 consists of 12 residues. The CDR3 spells CASSQGVTEAFF. The CDR3 nucleotides read TGTGCCAGCAGCCAGGGGGTGACTGAAGCTTTCTTT.